This T cell receptor beta chain stems from a study of technical replicates of blood from a handful of donors. This CDR3 spans 13 amino acids. V was cut by 3 bases and J by 7 bases, with 13 bases left in between. Germline loops: CDR1 MDHEN, CDR2 SYDVKM. Clones were read by immunoSEQ multiplex PCR, and TCRdb kept only the in-frame ones, dropping some. The table includes nearly 90,000 clones, just under 95% detected once. The rearrangement joins TRBV28 to TRBJ2-7; maybe TRBD1 (5 bases). The sequencing sample was made of T cells isolated from PBMCs. This sequence was found in a human donor in good health. The CDR3 nucleotides are TGTGCCAGCAGTTTTCAGGCAGGGCTAGAGCAGTACTTC. Residues: CASSFQAGLEQYF. The full variable domain, its missing parts supplied by reference TRBV28 and TRBJ2-7, is DVKVTQSSRYLVKRTGEKVFLECVQDMDHENMFWYRQDPGLGLRLIYFSYDVKMKEKGDIPEGYSVSREKKERFSLILESASTNQTSMYLCASSFQAGLEQYFGPGTRLTVT.